A single sample is the source of the 22 T cell receptor beta chains below, sequenced in a study of control samples from healthy donors and cancer patients. The table came from immunoSEQ multiplex PCR; TCRdb's copy has only in-frame clones and leaves some out. The repertoire has fewer than 90,000 clones, about 88% of them found once; the top ten carry around 5.7%. Sequencing was carried out using blood. These receptor sequences come from a woman aged 50 to 65 in good health.

The chain couples TRBV5-6 to TRBJ2-7; D call uncertain. The CDR3 loop spans 14 amino acids. The germline V gene encodes CDR1 SGHDT and CDR2 YYEEEE. The V and J ends lost 2 bases and 0 bases respectively, with 9 bases between them. CDR3 in amino acids: CASSLGPLSYEQYF. The CDR3 DNA follows: TGTGCCAGCAGCTTAGGACCCCTCTCCTACGAGCAGTACTTC.

Written as DNA, the CDR3 is TGTGCCAGCAGCTTGGAGGCGACTTCAAACACCGGGGAGCTGTTTTTT. Protein sequence: CASSLEATSNTGELFF. The chain uses TRBV5-5 and TRBJ2-2, with D unresolved. Germline V CDR1 and CDR2: SGHKS, YYEKEE (reference sequence). The CDR3 extends over 16 amino acids. Deletions cut 0 bases from V and 2 bases from J, with 11 bases between.

The chain joins TRBV6-7 to TRBJ1-2; D is unresolved. TRBV6-7 is labeled an ORF, and its function is uncertain. The CDR3 runs to 11 residues. V lost 6 bases and J lost 0, with 2 bases in between. The CDR3 sequence: CASRANYGYTF. CDR3 sequence (DNA): TGTGCCAGCAGGGCTAACTATGGCTACACCTTC.

V usage is TRBV5-6 and J usage is TRBJ2-3; no clear D. Germline CDR1 SGHDT, CDR2 YYEEEE. Trimming stripped 7 bases from V and 4 bases from J, with 10 bases between. The CDR3 contains 12 residues. The CDR3 coding sequence is TGTGCCAGCGGCATAAGCCCAGATACGCAGTATTTT. It is translated as CASGISPDTQYF.

The chain uses TRBV11-2 and TRBJ2-2; a weak D match, TRBD2 (6 bases). This CDR3 contains 14 residues. CDR1 and CDR2 from the germline V gene are SGHAT and FQNNGV. The V and J ends lost 4 bases and 6 bases respectively, with 12 bases between them. CDR3 residues: CASSWGPGAGELFF. CDR3 nucleotide sequence: TGTGCCAGCAGCTGGGGTCCGGGGGCCGGGGAGCTGTTTTTT.

V gene TRBV19 combines with J gene TRBJ1-4; D unclear. Trimming left V 3 bases short and J 3 bases short, with 8 bases between. Per germline, CDR1 LNHDA and CDR2 SQIVND (reference sequence). CDR3 size: 14 residues. DNA of the CDR3: TGTGCCAGTAGTATGCGAGAGGCTAATGAAAAACTGTTTTTT. Translated: CASSMREANEKLFF.

The chain is built from TRBV4-1 and TRBJ2-2, with D maybe TRBD2 (6 bases). This CDR3 has 16 amino acids. Germline CDR1 and CDR2: MGHRA and YSYEKL. V lost 3 bases to trimming and J lost 0 bases, with 11 bases between them. CDR3 nucleotide sequence: TGCGCCAGCAGCCAGTCGTGGGGGGCGAACACCGGGGAGCTGTTTTTT. It translates to CASSQSWGANTGELFF.

V usage is TRBV6-5 and J usage is TRBJ1-4, with TRBD1 identical over 8 bases. J lost 7 bases, V lost 6 bases, and 10 bases had no gene match. Germline CDR1 MNHEY, CDR2 SVGAGI. The CDR3 has 15 amino acids. CDR3 amino acids: CASRIGQGSGEKLFF. DNA for the CDR3: TGTGCCAGCAGGATAGGACAGGGATCAGGTGAAAAACTGTTTTTT.

The chain carries TRBV5-1 and TRBJ1-6; D ambiguous. The CDR3 has 14 residues. Germline lookup yields CDR1 SGHRS and CDR2 YFSETQ. The V end lost 0 bases, the J end lost 14 bases, and 15 bases lay between the germline ends. CDR3 sequence: CASSLEPNSLALHF. The CDR3 DNA reads as TGCGCCAGCAGCTTGGAACCGAACAGTCTCGCCCTCCACTTT.

The chain employs TRBV9 and TRBJ2-1, with 8 bases matching TRBD1. Germline values: CDR1 SGDLS, CDR2 YYNGEE. The J segment lost 0 bases and the V segment lost 3 bases, leaving 2 bases of the junction unmatched. This CDR3 has 15 amino acids. CDR3 amino acids: CASSAGTGSYNEQFF. CDR3 DNA: TGTGCCAGCAGCGCCGGGACAGGCTCCTACAATGAGCAGTTCTTC.

The chain recombines TRBV12-3 or TRBV12-4 with TRBJ2-3, with 8 bases that match TRBD1. V shed 6 bases and J 4 bases; nucleotides not matched to a gene: 3. The CDR3 is made up of 13 amino acids. The CDR3: CASRAGGPDTQYF. As DNA, the CDR3 is TGTGCCAGCAGGGCAGGGGGCCCAGATACGCAGTATTTT.

The genes are TRBV4-1 and TRBJ2-1, with 9 bases that match TRBD2. Trimming removed 1 base from V and 10 bases from J; junction bases left unmatched: 8. Germline V CDR1 and CDR2: MGHRA, YSYEKL. The CDR3 sequence is 15 residues long. The CDR3 DNA is TGCGCCAGCAGCCAAGCAGGCGGGGGGGCATGGGAGCAGTTCTTC. Its translation: CASSQAGGGAWEQFF.

This clone has just one count. This sequence joins TRBV7-9 and TRBJ1-1, with D perhaps matching TRBD1 (5 bases). V shed 1 base and J shed 3 bases, with 12 bases lying between them. The length of the CDR3 is 15 residues. Germline lookup yields CDR1 SEHNR and CDR2 FQNEAQ (reference sequence). This chain's CDR3 is CASSLERGGDTEAFF. Written as DNA, the CDR3 is TGTGCCAGCAGCTTAGAACGGGGCGGGGACACTGAAGCTTTCTTT. The whole variable domain, filled in from reference TRBV7-9 and TRBJ1-1, reads DTGVSQNPRHKITKRGQNVTFRCDPISEHNRLYWYRQTLGQGPEFLTYFQNEAQLEKSRLLSDRFSAERPKGSFSTLEIQRTEQGDSAMYLCASSLERGGDTEAFFGQGTRLTVV.

V gene TRBV3-1 (or the pseudogene TRBV3-2) combines with J gene TRBJ1-6; no clear D gene. The germline V gene encodes CDR1 LGHDT and CDR2 YNNKEL (reference sequence). The V end lost 3 bases, the J end lost 5 bases, and 11 bases lay between the germline ends. The CDR3 extends over 15 amino acids. The CDR3 nucleotides are TGTGCCAGCAGCCATCAGGTTCGTAATAATTCACCCCTCCACTTT. Translation: CASSHQVRNNSPLHF.

The rearrangement links TRBV5-1 to TRBJ2-1; TRBD2 matches 9 bases. Germline V gene lookup returns CDR1 SGHRS and CDR2 YFSETQ. This CDR3 region has 16 residues. Trimming at V came to 0 bases and at J to 3 bases, leaving 4 bases not matched to a gene. The CDR3 protein is CASSLVGAGGYNEQFF. The CDR3 nucleotides are TGCGCCAGCAGCTTGGTAGGAGCGGGGGGCTACAATGAGCAGTTCTTC.

This clone was recorded a few times. The V gene is TRBV7-9, the J gene TRBJ1-6; D is possibly TRBD1 (5 bases). Trimming took off 2 bases at V and 6 bases at J, with 11 bases between the two ends. Per the germline V gene, CDR1 is SEHNR and CDR2 is FQNEAQ (reference sequence). The CDR3 runs to 15 residues. The DNA for the CDR3 is TGTGCCAGCAGCTTAAGGGGCCAACTTAATTCACCCCTCCACTTT. This translates into CASSLRGQLNSPLHF.

The V and J genes are TRBV3-1 (or the pseudogene TRBV3-2) and TRBJ1-5, with a weak D call TRBD1 (5 bases). V lost 1 base to trimming and J lost 5 bases, with 9 bases between them. Germline V gene sequence: CDR1 LGHDT, CDR2 YNNKEL (reference sequence). CDR3 length equals 14 residues. The CDR3 is CASSQVGVDQPQHF. The CDR3 region has the DNA TGTGCCAGCAGCCAAGTAGGGGTCGATCAGCCCCAGCATTTT.

The gene calls are TRBV4-1 and TRBJ2-7; D gene uncertain. Trimming removed 7 bases from V and 12 bases from J, with 16 bases in between. The CDR3 loop spans 11 amino acids. Germline CDR1 reads MGHRA; CDR2 reads YSYEKL. CDR3 loop: CASITYRLPYF. Written as DNA, the CDR3 is TGCGCCAGCATCACTTACCGTCTACCGTACTTC.

V and J are TRBV6-4 and TRBJ1-2; D ambiguous. This CDR3 region has 11 residues. Germline V gene lookup returns CDR1 MRHNA and CDR2 SNTAGT. V dropped 3 bases and J dropped 6 bases, with 5 bases sitting between them. The CDR3 sequence is CASSEGNGYTF. The CDR3 nucleotides are TGTGCCAGCAGTGAGGGGAATGGCTACACCTTC.

CDR3 amino acids: CASSGDTNYGYTF. For the CDR3, the DNA is TGTGCCAGCAGTGGGGACACGAACTATGGCTACACCTTC. V is TRBV2 and J is TRBJ1-2; weak D call: TRBD1 (6 bases). Germline assignment: CDR1 SNHLY and CDR2 FYNNEI. V shed 4 bases and J shed 2 bases, with 8 bases lying between them. The CDR3 runs 13 residues.

V and J are TRBV6-5 and TRBJ1-5, with 7 bases matching TRBD1. V trimming: 7 bases; J trimming: 0 bases; junction bases outside the gene matches: 6. This CDR3 has 15 amino acids. Germline V lookup: CDR1 MNHEY, CDR2 SVGAGI. CDR3: CASIRGQTSNQPQHF. The CDR3, as DNA: TGTGCCAGCATCAGGGGACAGACTAGCAATCAGCCCCAGCATTTT.

This clone turned up a few times. The CDR3 protein is CASSVAPGLNYGYTF. DNA of the CDR3: TGTGCCAGCAGCGTAGCTCCAGGGTTGAACTATGGCTACACCTTC. The rearrangement links TRBV9 to TRBJ1-2, with D maybe TRBD1 (5 bases). The germline gives CDR1 SGDLS, CDR2 YYNGEE. Trimming shortened V by 0 bases and J by 2 bases, and 11 bases separated the two germline ends. This CDR3 comprises 15 residues.